This TCR beta chain was retrieved from a study of T cell repertoires in cytomegalovirus infection. As for the study in general: The study used recently identified HLA-C-restricted and well-studied HLA-B-restricted CMV epitopes. Matching HLA type and CMV infection were both indicated by public TCR beta signatures.

Study findings and constraints: Based on cumulative public TCR beta family frequency, carriers of CMV plus the relevant HLA were identified. HLA-C-restricted CMV clonotypes gave the most frequent clonotype in two of eight donors.

CDR1 is SGHTA and CDR2 is FQGNSA in the germline V gene. CDR3 length equals 16 residues. V was clipped by 5 bases and J by 0 bases, with 16 bases between them. Remarks on this clonotype: No antigen is known for it.

In TCRdb, the reads were re-called with MiXCR into one record per CDR3 protein. In the table there are more than 65,000 distinct CDR3 sequences, about 44% of which are singletons. V is TRBV7-2 and J is TRBJ2-5; maybe TRBD1 (5 bases). The receptor's source is a human donor in good health (CMV status not recorded). Some clones in this sample may be carry-over from other donors' samples. The sample here was CD8+ T cells from cultured PBMCs, taken from culture after CMV antigen stimulation. The CDR3 is CASSPPTVTYQETQYF. The CDR3 DNA reads TGTGCCAGCAGCCCGCCGACAGTGACGTACCAAGAGACCCAGTACTTC.